This TCR beta chain comes out of a study of cytomegalovirus exposure and HLA in healthy donors. Study at large: Among the 398 donors who were genotyped, 70% to 90% fell in the genetic ancestry cluster that is associated with self-reported Caucasian donors.

General observations from the study: When analyzed later, a missense DCLRE1C variant was found to be linked to TCR beta V- and J-gene trimming. In an earlier analysis, most TCR beta V segments were productive about 87% or about 30% of the time.

Regarding this clone: Its cognate antigen is unknown.

PCR used 60 Vbeta primers and 13 Jbeta primers. Profiling relied on immunoSEQ multiplex PCR, and the TCRdb table lists in-frame clones only, not all of them. The table lists 150,000 to 200,000 clones, roughly 78% of them singletons, with roughly 7.1% in the top ten. Trimming left V 0 bases short and J 0 bases short, with 8 bases between. The CDR3 has 15 residues. Germline V lookup: CDR1 SEHNR, CDR2 FQNEAQ (reference sequence). Sample: PBMCs. The chain carries TRBV7-9 and TRBJ1-1; a weak D match, TRBD1 (6 bases). The origin of this receptor is a man aged 35-49 years in good health and CMV-seropositive. The chain's CDR3 is CASSLADRLNTEAFF. CDR3 nucleotide sequence: TGTGCCAGCAGCTTAGCGGACAGATTGAACACTGAAGCTTTCTTT.